These 2 T cell receptor beta chains share one sample of origin, sequenced in a study of blood T cells in healthy people across ages. Then a second PCR, running about 6 to 12 cycles, was carried out with a sample-barcoded 5' primer and a J-beta primer mix. TCRdb redid the calling of the 5' RACE reads with MiXCR, one entry per CDR3 protein. Among about 830,000 distinct CDR3 sequences listed, about 59% were seen once. Sequencing was performed on blood. These receptors were obtained from a man younger than 45 in good health.

Regarding this clonotype: A much more abundant neighbour one base away suggests this may be a read error. The chain is built from TRBV10-3 and TRBJ2-5; 10 bases line up with TRBD1. The assigned J gene may be wrong: the sequence end matches TRBJ2-4 better. This CDR3 spans 13 amino acids. CDR1 is ENHRY, CDR2 SYGVKD, per germline. In DNA, the CDR3 is TGTGCCATGGGACAGGGGCCGGAAAACATTCAGTACTTC. Translation gives CAMGQGPENIQYF.

This clonotype was counted only a few times. The genes are TRBV10-3 and TRBJ2-1, with no clear D. V lost 3 bases, J lost 7 bases, and 7 bases lay in between. The length of the CDR3 is 12 residues. From germline, CDR1 is ENHRY and CDR2 SYGVKD. The CDR3, as DNA: TGTGCCATCAGTGAAGGGTGGAATGAGCAGTTCTTC. The encoded protein is CAISEGWNEQFF.